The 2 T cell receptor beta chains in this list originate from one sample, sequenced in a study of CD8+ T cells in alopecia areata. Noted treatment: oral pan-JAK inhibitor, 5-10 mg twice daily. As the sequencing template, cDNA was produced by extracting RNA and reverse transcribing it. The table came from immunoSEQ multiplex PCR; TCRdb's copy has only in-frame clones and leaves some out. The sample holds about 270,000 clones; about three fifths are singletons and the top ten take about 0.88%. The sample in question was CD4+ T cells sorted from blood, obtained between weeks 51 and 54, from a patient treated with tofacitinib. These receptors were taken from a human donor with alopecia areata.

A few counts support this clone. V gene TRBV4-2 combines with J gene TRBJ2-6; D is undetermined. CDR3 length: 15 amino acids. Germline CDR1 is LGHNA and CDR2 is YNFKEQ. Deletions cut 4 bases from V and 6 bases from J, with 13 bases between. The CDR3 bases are TGTGCCAGCAGCCCCTCGAGGCCGCTGGCCAACGTCCTGACTTTC. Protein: CASSPSRPLANVLTF.

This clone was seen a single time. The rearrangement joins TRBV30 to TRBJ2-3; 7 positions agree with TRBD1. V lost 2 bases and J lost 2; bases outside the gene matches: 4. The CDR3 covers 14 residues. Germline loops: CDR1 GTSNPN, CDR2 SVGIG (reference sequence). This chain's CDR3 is CAWSPGTVTDTQYF. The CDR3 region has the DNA TGTGCCTGGAGTCCCGGGACAGTCACAGATACGCAGTATTTT. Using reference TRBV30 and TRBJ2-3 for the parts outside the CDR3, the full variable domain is SQTIHQWPATLVQPVGSPLSLECTVEGTSNPNLYWYRQAAGRGLQLLFYSVGIGQISSEVPQNLSASRPQDRQFILSSKKLLLSDSGFYLCAWSPGTVTDTQYFGPGTRLTVL.